The rows below give T cell receptor beta chains drawn from one sample of a study of cytomegalovirus exposure and HLA in healthy donors. Produced via immunoSEQ multiplex PCR; TCRdb's table is partial and in-frame only. This sample has under 250,000 clones, with approximately 78% found just once. The sequenced sample was PBMCs. The receptors derive from a male donor in good health and CMV-seronegative. CDR3s include the opening cysteine and the closing phenylalanine or tryptophan. D genes are given only for firm matches. The size entry is marked missing in some rows and otherwise reads once, few, many or a size class.

cdr3_aa: CSAERREGTGNEQFF
cdr3_nt: TGCAGCGCAGAACGGCGGGAGGGTACTGGAAATGAGCAGTTCTTC
v_call: TRBV29-1
d_call: TRBD2
j_call: TRBJ2-1
clone_size: -

cdr3_aa: CASSSTGTTIVLTF
cdr3_nt: TGTGCCAGCTCATCCACAGGGACAACGATAGTCCTGACTTTC
v_call: TRBV18
d_call: -
j_call: TRBJ2-6
clone_size: few

cdr3_aa: CASNPGGRDTGELFF
cdr3_nt: TGTGCCAGCAACCCGGGCGGGAGGGACACCGGGGAGCTGTTTTTT
v_call: TRBV7-9
d_call: TRBD2
j_call: TRBJ2-2
clone_size: -

cdr3_aa: CASSGTGRGEQYF
cdr3_nt: TGTGCCAGTAGTGGGACAGGGCGCGGCGAGCAGTACTTC
v_call: TRBV19
d_call: TRBD1
j_call: TRBJ2-7
clone_size: -

cdr3_aa: CASSIGGGSNQPQHF
cdr3_nt: TGTGCCAGTAGTATTGGGGGAGGCAGCAATCAGCCCCAGCATTTT
v_call: TRBV19
d_call: -
j_call: TRBJ1-5
clone_size: -

cdr3_aa: CAWNRVSSYQETQYF
cdr3_nt: TGTGCCTGGAACAGGGTGTCCAGCTACCAAGAGACCCAGTACTTC
v_call: TRBV30
d_call: -
j_call: TRBJ2-5
clone_size: -

cdr3_aa: CASSLTTGEQETQYF
cdr3_nt: TGTGCCAGCAGCTTAACTACAGGGGAGCAAGAGACCCAGTACTTC
v_call: TRBV7-3
d_call: TRBD1
j_call: TRBJ2-5
clone_size: once

cdr3_aa: CASSQDIVSYEQYF
cdr3_nt: TGCGCCAGCAGCCAGGACATCGTCTCCTACGAGCAGTACTTC
v_call: TRBV10-2
d_call: -
j_call: TRBJ2-7
clone_size: -

cdr3_aa: CASSVRREDGYTF
cdr3_nt: TGTGCCAGCAGTGTTCGCAGGGAGGATGGCTACACCTTC
v_call: TRBV2
d_call: -
j_call: TRBJ1-2
clone_size: -

cdr3_aa: CASSPRELYEQYF
cdr3_nt: TGTGCCAGCAGCCCTAGAGAACTTTACGAGCAGTACTTC
v_call: TRBV7-9
d_call: -
j_call: TRBJ2-7
clone_size: -

cdr3_aa: CAAKEGVDEQYF
cdr3_nt: TGTGCCGCTAAGGAGGGAGTCGACGAGCAGTACTTC
v_call: TRBV10-3
d_call: -
j_call: TRBJ2-7
clone_size: -

cdr3_aa: CAISAEGGEQFF
cdr3_nt: TGTGCCATCTCAGCTGAGGGCGGTGAGCAGTTCTTC
v_call: TRBV10-3
d_call: -
j_call: TRBJ2-1
clone_size: -

cdr3_aa: CSGTSRHNEQFF
cdr3_nt: TGCAGCGGGACTAGTCGACACAATGAGCAGTTCTTC
v_call: TRBV29-1
d_call: TRBD2
j_call: TRBJ2-1
clone_size: -

cdr3_aa: CASSYDRAPYGCTF
cdr3_nt: TGTGCCAGCAGCTACGACAGGGCTCCTTATGGCTGCACCTTC
v_call: TRBV6-5
d_call: TRBD1
j_call: TRBJ1-2
clone_size: -

cdr3_aa: CASSSPGTGGSEQYF
cdr3_nt: TGTGCCAGCAGTTCCCCCGGGACAGGGGGCAGCGAGCAGTACTTC
v_call: TRBV28
d_call: TRBD1
j_call: TRBJ2-7
clone_size: -

cdr3_aa: CASSLAGADSYEQYF
cdr3_nt: TGTGCCAGCAGCTTGGCAGGGGCCGACTCCTACGAGCAGTACTTC
v_call: TRBV5-6
d_call: -
j_call: TRBJ2-7
clone_size: -

cdr3_aa: CASSRFSPGTRSKTGELFF
cdr3_nt: TGTGCCAGCAGCCGATTTAGCCCTGGGACTAGGAGCAAGACCGGGGAGCTGTTTTTT
v_call: TRBV11-2
d_call: TRBD2
j_call: TRBJ2-2
clone_size: -

cdr3_aa: CASSESKDRGTGTEAFF
cdr3_nt: TGCGCCAGCAGTGAGTCGAAGGACAGGGGCACGGGGACTGAAGCTTTCTTT
v_call: TRBV10-1
d_call: TRBD1
j_call: TRBJ1-1
clone_size: few

cdr3_aa: CAWTDGSSAYEQYF
cdr3_nt: TGTGCCTGGACGGACGGGAGTTCAGCCTACGAGCAGTACTTC
v_call: TRBV30
d_call: -
j_call: TRBJ2-7
clone_size: few

cdr3_aa: CASSLAQGGYEQYF
cdr3_nt: TGCGCCAGCAGCTTGGCCCAGGGAGGCTACGAGCAGTACTTC
v_call: TRBV5-1
d_call: -
j_call: TRBJ2-7
clone_size: once

cdr3_aa: CASSPPFSSYEQYF
cdr3_nt: TGTGCCAGCTCACCACCGTTCAGCTCCTACGAGCAGTACTTC
v_call: TRBV18
d_call: -
j_call: TRBJ2-7
clone_size: -

cdr3_aa: CAWSVNRNTEAFF
cdr3_nt: TGTGCCTGGAGTGTAAACAGGAACACTGAAGCTTTCTTT
v_call: TRBV30
d_call: -
j_call: TRBJ1-1
clone_size: few

cdr3_aa: CASSLVGLYYEQYF
cdr3_nt: TGTGCCAGCAGCTTAGTGGGACTCTACTACGAGCAGTACTTC
v_call: TRBV11-2
d_call: -
j_call: TRBJ2-7
clone_size: -

cdr3_aa: CASSPLSWEGYEQFF
cdr3_nt: TGTGCCAGTAGTCCATTATCATGGGAGGGCTATGAGCAGTTCTTC
v_call: TRBV19
d_call: TRBD2
j_call: TRBJ2-1
clone_size: once